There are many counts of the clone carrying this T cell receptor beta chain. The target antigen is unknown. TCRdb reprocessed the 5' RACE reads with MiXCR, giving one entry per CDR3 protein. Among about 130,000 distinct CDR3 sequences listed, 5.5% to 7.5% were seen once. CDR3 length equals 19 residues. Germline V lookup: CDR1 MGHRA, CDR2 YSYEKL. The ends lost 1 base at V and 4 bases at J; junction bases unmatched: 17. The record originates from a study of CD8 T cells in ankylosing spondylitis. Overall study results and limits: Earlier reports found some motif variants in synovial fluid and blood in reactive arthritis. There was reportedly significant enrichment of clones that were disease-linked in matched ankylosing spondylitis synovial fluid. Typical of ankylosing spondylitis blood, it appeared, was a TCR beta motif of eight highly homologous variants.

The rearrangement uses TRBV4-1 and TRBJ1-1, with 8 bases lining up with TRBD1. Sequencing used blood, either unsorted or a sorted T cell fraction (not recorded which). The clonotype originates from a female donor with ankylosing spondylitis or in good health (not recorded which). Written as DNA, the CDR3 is TGCGCCAGCAGCCAAGTTCCGGGACAGGTGGGGGTGGGAAGCACTGAAGCTTTCTTT. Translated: CASSQVPGQVGVGSTEAFF.